This TCR beta chain originates from a study of T cell responses to AZD1222 COVID-19 vaccine. The study, taken as a whole, reports: Donors, mostly white British, included more females; clonal diversity was possibly underestimated. CD4 TCRs linked to vaccination spanned spike, dominating at 160-218 and 743-854. The study found Spike-specific TCR breadth and depth rose after two AZD1222 doses. Repertoires were sampled only after the peak T cell response.

The data were produced by immunoSEQ multiplex PCR, yet TCRdb's version contains in-frame clones alone and is incomplete. The data show roughly 110,000 clones, with around nine tenths seen just once and roughly a fifth held by the top ten. A word on this clone: Its antigen is not identified.

Specimen: peripheral blood, collected on day 0 of AZD1222 vaccination. The clonotype comes from an adult in good health.

CDR3 DNA sequence: TGCAGCGTTGGGACCACTGAAGCTTTCTTT. Translating it yields CSVGTTEAFF. The J gene is TRBJ1-1, the V gene TRBV29-1; the D is unclear. Per germline, CDR1 SQVTM and CDR2 ANQGSEA. The V end was cut by 4 bases, the J end by 4 bases, with 4 bases between. The CDR3 has 10 residues. Based on the CDR3 plus reference TRBV29-1 and TRBJ1-1, the full variable domain is SAVISQKPSRDICQRGTSLTIQCQVDSQVTMMFWYRQQPGQSLTLIATANQGSEATYESGFVIDKFPISRPNLTFSTLTVSNMSPEDSSIYLCSVGTTEAFFGQGTRLTVV.